One and the same sample provided the 23 T cell receptor beta chains below, sequenced in a study of graft-versus-host responses after intestinal transplantation. Data came from immunoSEQ multiplex PCR; TCRdb stores just in-frame clones and leaves some out. This table has 15,000 to 20,000 clones, approximately 80% appearing once. Sequenced here: PBMCs, sampled 14 days after transplant. Every receptor here comes from a human patient who received an intestinal transplant, so some T cells may come from the graft donor.

The CDR3 DNA reads as TGTGCCAGCAGTGATAATCCAACTTACGAGCAGTACTTC. It codes for CASSDNPTYEQYF. The J gene is TRBJ2-7, the V gene TRBV25-1; D is unclear. This CDR3 has 13 amino acids. V was pared by 3 bases and J by 4 bases, with 10 bases between. The germline V gene has CDR1 MGHDK and CDR2 SYGVNS.

The chain carries TRBV2 and TRBJ1-2; 10 nucleotides agree with TRBD1. Germline trimming cut 0 bases from V and 6 bases from J; bases unmatched to any gene: 1. The CDR3 runs 14 residues. In germline, CDR1 is SNHLY, CDR2 FYNNEI. CDR3 residues: CASSEATGGHGYTF. Here the CDR3 DNA reads TGTGCCAGCAGTGAAGCGACAGGGGGCCATGGCTACACCTTC.

The chain combines TRBV19 with TRBJ2-7; 7 positions match TRBD2. The CDR3 extends over 18 amino acids. V was clipped by 4 bases and J by 4 bases; unmatched bases: 19. CDR1 is LNHDA, CDR2 SQIVND, per germline (reference sequence). CDR3 DNA sequence: TGTGCCAGTAGTAAAGGTGGGGGGGAGCCCGGGGATTTTTACGAGCAGTACTTC. As protein: CASSKGGGEPGDFYEQYF.

The chain has TRBV10-2 and TRBJ2-7; 12 bases map to TRBD2. The CDR3 loop spans 15 amino acids. The J segment lost 2 bases and the V segment lost 4 bases, leaving 3 bases of the junction unmatched. The germline V gene encodes CDR1 WSHSY and CDR2 SAAADI. The CDR3 DNA sequence: TGCGCCAGCAGTGGTGGACTAGCGGGACCCTACGAGCAGTACTTC. Its protein is CASSGGLAGPYEQYF.

Turning to this clone: The same CDR3 is also encoded by other DNA sequences in this sample. This sequence joins TRBV11-2 and TRBJ2-2; D call uncertain. Germline CDR1 is SGHAT and CDR2 is FQNNGV. The CDR3 has 17 amino acids. V lost 0 bases and J lost 8, with 19 bases in between. In DNA form, the CDR3 reads TGTGCCAGCAGCTTAGAGGGTCAGGTGTCAGTCCGGGGGGAGCTGTTTTTT. Residues: CASSLEGQVSVRGELFF.

The V call is TRBV18, the J call TRBJ1-5; D gene ambiguous. V shed 3 bases and J shed 0 bases, with 12 bases lying between them. CDR1 KGHSH and CDR2 LQKENI come from the germline V gene. This CDR3 has 16 residues. Here the CDR3 reads CASSPSVWYSNQPQHF. In DNA, the CDR3 is TGTGCCAGCTCACCCAGTGTTTGGTATAGCAATCAGCCCCAGCATTTT.

J is TRBJ2-7 and V is TRBV30, with 11 bases lining up with TRBD2. With 1 base clipped from V and 5 bases from J, the junction kept 7 bases outside the gene matches. The V gene's germline CDR1 is GTSNPN and CDR2 SVGIG (reference sequence). The CDR3 contains 15 residues. The CDR3 nucleotides read TGTGCCTGGAGTGCATTAGCGGGAGGGCTCGACGAGCAGTACTTC. Its protein product is CAWSALAGGLDEQYF.

The rearrangement uses TRBV6-5 and TRBJ2-5, with a weak D call TRBD2 (7 bases). Germline CDR1 MNHEY, CDR2 SVGAGI. Deletions cut 4 bases from V and 5 bases from J, with 17 bases between. The CDR3 sequence is 15 residues long. This CDR3 is CASSSSGGGLETQYF. CDR3 sequence (DNA): TGTGCCAGCAGTTCCTCCGGCGGGGGCTTGGAGACCCAGTACTTC.

The V gene is TRBV6-5, the J gene TRBJ1-3; D gene ambiguous. V lost 0 bases and J lost 4, with 10 bases in between. There are 15 residues in the CDR3. Germline V gene data show CDR1 as MNHEY and CDR2 as SVGAGI. CDR3 amino acids: CASSYSEGSGNTIYF. CDR3 in DNA: TGTGCCAGCAGTTACTCGGAGGGCTCGGGAAACACCATATATTTT.

The V call is TRBV12-5, the J call TRBJ2-6; D assignment may be TRBD1 or TRBD2 (5 bases each). The germline gives CDR1 LGHNT, CDR2 FRNRAP. V was cut by 5 bases and J by 0 bases, with 14 bases left in between. This CDR3 region has 17 residues. This CDR3 reads CASGAWDGRSGANVLTF. The CDR3 DNA reads as TGTGCTAGTGGTGCATGGGACGGACGCTCTGGGGCCAACGTCCTGACTTTC.

The chain links TRBV5-6 to TRBJ1-2, with D possibly being TRBD1 (6 bases). Germline CDR1 SGHDT, CDR2 YYEEEE. Deletions cut 4 bases from V and 4 bases from J, with 14 bases between. The CDR3 covers 14 residues. The CDR3 reads CASSPGAAPYGYTF. CDR3 nucleotides: TGTGCCAGCAGCCCAGGGGCCGCGCCCTATGGCTACACCTTC.

The J gene is TRBJ1-3, the V gene TRBV5-1; no clear D gene. V was clipped by 0 bases and J by 8 bases, with 15 bases between them. This CDR3 has 15 residues. The V gene's germline CDR1 is SGHRS and CDR2 YFSETQ. The CDR3 sequence is CASSLGPSVVYTIYF. The CDR3 nucleotides are TGCGCCAGCAGCTTGGGACCCTCCGTGGTATACACCATATATTTT. The full variable domain, its missing parts supplied by reference TRBV5-1 and TRBJ1-3, is KAGVTQTPRYLIKTRGQQVTLSCSPISGHRSVSWYQQTPGQGLQFLFEYFSETQRNKGNFPGRFSGRQFSNSRSEMNVSTLELGDSALYLCASSLGPSVVYTIYFGEGSWLTVV.

The chain couples TRBV7-2 to TRBJ2-7; no reliable D call. Trimming left V 3 bases short and J 3 bases short, with 9 bases between. Germline CDR1 reads SGHTA; CDR2 reads FQGNSA. The CDR3 runs 13 residues. The CDR3 DNA sequence: TGTGCCAGCAGCTTCAAGGGTCGCTACGAGCAGTACTTC. Protein sequence: CASSFKGRYEQYF.

This chain links TRBV10-1 with TRBJ1-6; D not resolved. V lost 8 bases and J 0 bases, leaving 17 bases between the germline ends. The CDR3 loop spans 17 amino acids. CDR1 and CDR2 (germline): WNHNN, SYGVQD (reference sequence). DNA of the CDR3: TGCGCCAGCGTGTCGGGAGGGCCCAGCTCCTATAATTCACCCCTCCACTTT. Protein product: CASVSGGPSSYNSPLHF.

The chain links TRBV7-9 to TRBJ2-3; D not certain. The CDR3 consists of 12 residues. Germline CDR1 reads SEHNR; CDR2 reads FQNEAQ (reference sequence). The V end lost 7 bases, the J end lost 5 bases, and 10 bases lay between the germline ends. CDR3 sequence (DNA): TGTGCCAGCATTGAGGTAGAAGATACGCAGTATTTT. Amino acids: CASIEVEDTQYF.

The chain joins TRBV7-8 to TRBJ2-4; 7 bases agree with TRBD1. Germline V CDR1 and CDR2: SGHVS, FQNEAQ. The ends lost 1 base at V and 3 bases at J; junction bases unmatched: 15. The CDR3 is 19 residues long. In nucleotides, the CDR3 is TGTGCCAGCAGCTTAGGGACAGGCGGATGGGAGTTAGTCAAAAACATTCAGTACTTC. Translated: CASSLGTGGWELVKNIQYF.

The chain carries TRBV5-4 and TRBJ1-2; D call uncertain. Trimming pared 3 bases from V and 5 bases from J, leaving 23 bases between. This CDR3 is built from 17 residues. The germline CDR1 and CDR2 sequences are SGHNT and YYREEE (reference sequence). In DNA form, the CDR3 reads TGTGCCAGCAGCTCATACCTGGACCTTATGGTTCCTTATGGCTACACCTTC. It translates to CASSSYLDLMVPYGYTF.

This clone is a singleton in its sample. The gene calls are TRBV15 and TRBJ2-5; D is ambiguous. This CDR3 is 14 amino acids long. V shed 0 bases and J shed 3 bases, with 8 bases lying between them. Germline values: CDR1 LNHNV, CDR2 YYDKDF (reference sequence). CDR3 region: CATSRDIWEETQYF. DNA of the CDR3: TGTGCCACCAGCAGAGATATTTGGGAAGAGACCCAGTACTTC.

This clone was seen a few times. V and J are TRBV7-2 and TRBJ1-4, with D perhaps matching TRBD1 (6 bases). Germline V lookup: CDR1 SGHTA, CDR2 FQGNSA. Trimming took off 1 base at V and 4 bases at J, with 7 bases between the two ends. The CDR3 loop spans 14 amino acids. CDR3 nucleotide sequence: TGTGCCAGCAGCTTAGAAGGGGGTAATGAAAAACTGTTTTTT. This codes for CASSLEGGNEKLFF.

V is TRBV5-1 and J is TRBJ2-3; 13 bases are shared with TRBD2. V lost 0 bases and J lost 0; bases outside the gene matches: 4. CDR1 and CDR2 (germline): SGHRS, YFSETQ. The CDR3 extends over 18 amino acids. CDR3 nucleotides: TGCGCCAGCAGCTTGGTACTAGCGGGGGGGTCTAGCACAGATACGCAGTATTTT. Amino acids: CASSLVLAGGSSTDTQYF.

V gene TRBV5-1 combines with J gene TRBJ2-7; the match to TRBD1 covers 10 bases. The CDR3 has 15 amino acids. Looked up from germline, CDR1 is SGHRS and CDR2 is YFSETQ. V was clipped by 4 bases and J by 5 bases; unmatched bases: 9. CDR3 residues: CASSHRGQGEDEQYF. In DNA, the CDR3 is TGCGCCAGCAGCCATCGCGGACAGGGGGAGGACGAGCAGTACTTC.

There are a few counts of this clone. This rearrangement joins TRBV5-6 to TRBJ1-1; possible D gene TRBD1, 5 bases. The CDR3 length is 15 residues. V was clipped by 0 bases and J by 6 bases, with 15 bases between them. Germline CDR1 reads SGHDT; CDR2 reads YYEEEE. The CDR3: CASSLEGVRDPEAFF. In nucleotides, the CDR3 is TGTGCCAGCAGCTTGGAGGGAGTAAGGGACCCTGAAGCTTTCTTT. Together with reference TRBV5-6 and TRBJ1-1, the CDR3 gives the full variable domain: DAGVTQSPTHLIKTRGQQVTLRCSPKSGHDTVSWYQQALGQGPQFIFQYYEEEERQRGNFPDRFSGHQFPNYSSELNVNALLLGDSALYLCASSLEGVRDPEAFFGQGTRLTVV.

This rearrangement joins TRBV9 to TRBJ2-3; a possible D gene is TRBD1 (6 bases). The CDR3 is 14 amino acids. Germline CDR1 SGDLS, CDR2 YYNGEE. Trimming stripped 4 bases from V and 6 bases from J, with 15 bases between. This chain's CDR3 is CASSQTTGKDTQYF. Here the CDR3 DNA reads TGTGCCAGCAGCCAGACTACAGGGAAGGATACGCAGTATTTT.